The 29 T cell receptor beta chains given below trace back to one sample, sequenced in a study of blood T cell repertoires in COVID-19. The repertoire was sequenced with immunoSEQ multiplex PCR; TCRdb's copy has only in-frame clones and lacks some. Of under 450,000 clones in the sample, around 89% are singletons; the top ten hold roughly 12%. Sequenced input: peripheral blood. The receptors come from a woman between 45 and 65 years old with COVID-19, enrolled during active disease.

CDR3: CASSTTGTDNYGYTF. In nucleotides, the CDR3 is TGTGCCAGCAGTACGACTGGGACAGATAACTATGGCTACACCTTC. The chain carries TRBV7-9 and TRBJ1-2; TRBD1 aligns across 7 bases. From germline, CDR1 is SEHNR and CDR2 FQNEAQ (reference sequence). The CDR3 has 15 residues. With 6 bases clipped from V and 1 base from J, the junction kept 8 bases outside the gene matches. The full variable domain, rest sourced from reference TRBV7-9 and TRBJ1-2, is DTGVSQNPRHKITKRGQNVTFRCDPISEHNRLYWYRQTLGQGPEFLTYFQNEAQLEKSRLLSDRFSAERPKGSFSTLEIQRTEQGDSAMYLCASSTTGTDNYGYTFGSGTRLTVV.

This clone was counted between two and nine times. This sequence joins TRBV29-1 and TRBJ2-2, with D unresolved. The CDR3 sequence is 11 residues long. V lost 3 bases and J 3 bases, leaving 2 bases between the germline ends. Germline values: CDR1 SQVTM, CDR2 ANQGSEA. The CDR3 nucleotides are TGCAGCGTTGACGACACCGGGGAGCTGTTTTTT. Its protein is CSVDDTGELFF.

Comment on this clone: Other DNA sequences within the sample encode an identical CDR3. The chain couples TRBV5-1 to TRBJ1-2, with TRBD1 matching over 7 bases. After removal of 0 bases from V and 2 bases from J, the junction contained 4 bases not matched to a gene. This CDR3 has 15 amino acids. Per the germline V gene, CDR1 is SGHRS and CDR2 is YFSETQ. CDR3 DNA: TGCGCCAGCAGCTTGGGAGCAGGGGGAAACTATGGCTACACCTTC. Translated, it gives CASSLGAGGNYGYTF.

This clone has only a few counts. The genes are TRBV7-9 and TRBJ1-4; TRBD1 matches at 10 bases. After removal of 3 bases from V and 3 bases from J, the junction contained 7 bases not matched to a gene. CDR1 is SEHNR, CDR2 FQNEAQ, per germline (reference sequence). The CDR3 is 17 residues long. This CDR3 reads CASSFGTGVVANEKLFF. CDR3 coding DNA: TGTGCCAGCAGCTTCGGGACAGGGGTAGTTGCTAATGAAAAACTGTTTTTT.

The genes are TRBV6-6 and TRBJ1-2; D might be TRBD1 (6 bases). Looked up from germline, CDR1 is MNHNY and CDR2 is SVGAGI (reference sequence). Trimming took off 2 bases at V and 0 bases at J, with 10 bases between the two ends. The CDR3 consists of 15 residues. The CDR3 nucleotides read TGTGCCAGCAGTTACCGGGACACCGCTAACTATGGCTACACCTTC. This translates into CASSYRDTANYGYTF.

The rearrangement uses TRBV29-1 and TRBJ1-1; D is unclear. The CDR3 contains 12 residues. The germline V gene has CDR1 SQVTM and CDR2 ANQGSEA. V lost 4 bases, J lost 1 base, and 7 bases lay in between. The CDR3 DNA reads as TGCAGCGTTGTCTACGGGAACACTGAAGCTTTCTTT. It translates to CSVVYGNTEAFF.

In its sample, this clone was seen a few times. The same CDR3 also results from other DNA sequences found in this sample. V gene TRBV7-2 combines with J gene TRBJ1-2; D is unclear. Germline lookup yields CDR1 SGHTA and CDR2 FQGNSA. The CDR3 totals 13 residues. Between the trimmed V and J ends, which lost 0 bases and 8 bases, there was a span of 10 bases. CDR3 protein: CASSLAGSGGYTF. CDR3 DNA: TGTGCCAGCAGCTTAGCGGGGAGCGGAGGCTACACCTTC.

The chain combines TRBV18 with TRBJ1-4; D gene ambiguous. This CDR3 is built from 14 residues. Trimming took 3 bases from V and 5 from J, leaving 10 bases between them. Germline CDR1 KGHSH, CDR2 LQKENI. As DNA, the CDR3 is TGTGCCAGCTCACCCCCCGTTCTAAATGAAAAACTGTTTTTT. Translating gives CASSPPVLNEKLFF.

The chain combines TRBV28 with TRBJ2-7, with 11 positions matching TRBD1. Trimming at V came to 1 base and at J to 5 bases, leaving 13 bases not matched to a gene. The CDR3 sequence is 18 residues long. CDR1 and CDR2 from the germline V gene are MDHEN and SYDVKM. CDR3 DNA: TGTGCCAGCAGTTTATTTCGACGGGCCTGGACAGGGGGCCACGAGCAGTACTTC. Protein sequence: CASSLFRRAWTGGHEQYF.

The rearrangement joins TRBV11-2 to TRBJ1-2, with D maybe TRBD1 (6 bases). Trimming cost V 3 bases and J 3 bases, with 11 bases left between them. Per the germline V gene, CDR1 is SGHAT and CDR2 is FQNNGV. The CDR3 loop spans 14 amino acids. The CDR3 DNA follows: TGTGCCAGCAGCTTCTCGGGACAAGACTATGGCTACACCTTC. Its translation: CASSFSGQDYGYTF. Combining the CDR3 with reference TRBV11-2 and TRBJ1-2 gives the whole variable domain EAGVAQSPRYKIIEKRQSVAFWCNPISGHATLYWYQQILGQGPKLLIQFQNNGVVDDSQLPKDRFSAERLKGVDSTLKIQPAKLEDSAVYLCASSFSGQDYGYTFGSGTRLTVV.

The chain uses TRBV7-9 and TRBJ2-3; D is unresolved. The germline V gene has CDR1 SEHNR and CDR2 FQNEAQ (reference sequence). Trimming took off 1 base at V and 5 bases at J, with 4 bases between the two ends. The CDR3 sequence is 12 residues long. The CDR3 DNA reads TGTGCCAGCAGCTTAGTCGGAGATACGCAGTATTTT. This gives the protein CASSLVGDTQYF.

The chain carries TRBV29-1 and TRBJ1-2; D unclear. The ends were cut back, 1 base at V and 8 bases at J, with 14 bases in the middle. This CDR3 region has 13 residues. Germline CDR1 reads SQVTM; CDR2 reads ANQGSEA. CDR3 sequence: CSVEVPSREGYTF. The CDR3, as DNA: TGCAGCGTTGAAGTCCCGTCCCGGGAGGGCTACACCTTC. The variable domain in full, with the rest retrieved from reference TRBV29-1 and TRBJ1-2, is SAVISQKPSRDICQRGTSLTIQCQVDSQVTMMFWYRQQPGQSLTLIATANQGSEATYESGFVIDKFPISRPNLTFSTLTVSNMSPEDSSIYLCSVEVPSREGYTFGSGTRLTVV.

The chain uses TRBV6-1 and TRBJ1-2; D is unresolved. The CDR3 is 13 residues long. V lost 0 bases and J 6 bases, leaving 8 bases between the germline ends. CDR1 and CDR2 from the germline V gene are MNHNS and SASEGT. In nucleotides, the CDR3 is TGTGCCAGCAGTGAAGCGGGCCAGGATGGCTACACCTTC. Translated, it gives CASSEAGQDGYTF.

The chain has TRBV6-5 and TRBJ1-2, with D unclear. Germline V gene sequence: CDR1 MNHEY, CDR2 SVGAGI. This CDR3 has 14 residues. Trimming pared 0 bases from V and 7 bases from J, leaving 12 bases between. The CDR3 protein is CASSYSGRHIGYTF. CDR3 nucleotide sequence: TGTGCCAGCAGTTACTCGGGCAGGCATATTGGCTACACCTTC.

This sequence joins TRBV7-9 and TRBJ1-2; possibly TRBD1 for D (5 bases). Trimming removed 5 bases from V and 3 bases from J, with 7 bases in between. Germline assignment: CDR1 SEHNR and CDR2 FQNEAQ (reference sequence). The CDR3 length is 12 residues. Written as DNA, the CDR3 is TGTGCCAGCAGCCAGACAGACTATGGCTACACCTTC. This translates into CASSQTDYGYTF.

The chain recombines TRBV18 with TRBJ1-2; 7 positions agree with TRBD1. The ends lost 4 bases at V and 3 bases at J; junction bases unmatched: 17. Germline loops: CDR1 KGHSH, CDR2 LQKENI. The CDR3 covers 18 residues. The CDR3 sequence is CASSQAEQGLVVDYGYTF. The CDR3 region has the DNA TGTGCCAGCTCACAAGCAGAACAGGGGTTGGTTGTGGACTATGGCTACACCTTC.

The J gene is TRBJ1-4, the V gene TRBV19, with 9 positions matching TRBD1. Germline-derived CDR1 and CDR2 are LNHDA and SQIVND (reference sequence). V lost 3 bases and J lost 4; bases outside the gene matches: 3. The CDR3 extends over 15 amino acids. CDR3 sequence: CASSIGQGNNEKLFF. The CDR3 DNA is TGTGCCAGTAGTATCGGACAGGGGAATAATGAAAAACTGTTTTTT.

As DNA, the CDR3 is TGTGCCAGCAGCCGGGGGAGGGTTAACACTGAAGCTTTCTTT. Residues: CASSRGRVNTEAFF. The chain couples TRBV6-5 to TRBJ1-1; a weak D match, TRBD1 (5 bases). Trimming left V 6 bases short and J 2 bases short, with 13 bases between. Per germline, CDR1 MNHEY and CDR2 SVGAGI. CDR3 length equals 14 residues.

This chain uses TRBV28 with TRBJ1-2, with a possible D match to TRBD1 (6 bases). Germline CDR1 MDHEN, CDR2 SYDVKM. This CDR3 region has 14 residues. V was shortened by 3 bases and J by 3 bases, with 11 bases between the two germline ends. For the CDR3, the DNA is TGTGCCAGCAGTTTGCCGGACAGCTACTATGGCTACACCTTC. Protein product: CASSLPDSYYGYTF.

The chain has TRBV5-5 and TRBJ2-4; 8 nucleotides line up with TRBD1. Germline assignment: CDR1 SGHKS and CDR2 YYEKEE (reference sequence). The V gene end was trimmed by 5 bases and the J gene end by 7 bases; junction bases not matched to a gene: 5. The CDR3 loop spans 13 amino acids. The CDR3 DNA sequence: TGTGCCAGCAGACACCGGGACAGGAACATTCAGTACTTC. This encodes CASRHRDRNIQYF.

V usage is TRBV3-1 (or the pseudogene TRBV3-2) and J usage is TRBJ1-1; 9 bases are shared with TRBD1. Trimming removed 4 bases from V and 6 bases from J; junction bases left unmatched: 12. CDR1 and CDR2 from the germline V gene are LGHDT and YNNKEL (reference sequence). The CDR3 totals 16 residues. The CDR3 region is CASSRRGHRGRSEAFF. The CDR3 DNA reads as TGTGCCAGCAGCCGACGCGGTCACAGGGGGCGATCTGAAGCTTTCTTT.

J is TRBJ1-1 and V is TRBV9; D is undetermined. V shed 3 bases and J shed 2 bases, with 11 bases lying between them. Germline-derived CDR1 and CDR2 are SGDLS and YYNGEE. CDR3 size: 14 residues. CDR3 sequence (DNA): TGTGCCAGCAGCGCTCAAACAACAAACACTGAAGCTTTCTTT. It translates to CASSAQTTNTEAFF. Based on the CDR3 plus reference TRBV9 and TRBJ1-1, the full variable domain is DSGVTQTPKHLITATGQRVTLRCSPRSGDLSVYWYQQSLDQGLQFLIQYYNGEERAKGNILERFSAQQFPDLHSELNLSSLELGDSALYFCASSAQTTNTEAFFGQGTRLTVV.

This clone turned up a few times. In DNA form, the CDR3 reads TGTGCCAGCAGCCCGGACAGGGGCTCTGGAAACACCATATATTTT. Amino acids: CASSPDRGSGNTIYF. This rearrangement joins TRBV4-2 to TRBJ1-3; 9 bases agree with TRBD1. The CDR3 runs 15 residues. Germline CDR1 LGHNA, CDR2 YNFKEQ. Losses at the gene ends were 4 bases for V and 0 bases for J; bases not matched to a gene: 1.

The CDR3 is CASSYSGGGDGGYTF. The CDR3 DNA reads as TGTGCCAGCAGTTACTCGGGGGGGGGCGATGGTGGCTACACCTTC. V usage is TRBV6-5 and J usage is TRBJ1-2; D may be TRBD1 (6 bases). The germline V gene has CDR1 MNHEY and CDR2 SVGAGI. The CDR3 spans 15 residues. Trimming took off 0 bases at V and 7 bases at J, with 15 bases between the two ends.

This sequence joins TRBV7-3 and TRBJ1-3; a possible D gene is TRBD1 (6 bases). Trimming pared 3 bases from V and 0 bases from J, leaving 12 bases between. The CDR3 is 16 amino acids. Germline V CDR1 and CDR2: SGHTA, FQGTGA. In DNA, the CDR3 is TGTGCCAGCAGCTTCCGTCGACAGGCCTCTGGAAACACCATATATTTT. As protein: CASSFRRQASGNTIYF.

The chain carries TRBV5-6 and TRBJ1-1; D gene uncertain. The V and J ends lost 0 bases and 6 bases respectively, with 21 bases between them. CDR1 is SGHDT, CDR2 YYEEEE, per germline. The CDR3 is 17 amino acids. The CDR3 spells CASSLVGTWAERSEAFF. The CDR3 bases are TGTGCCAGCAGCTTGGTTGGTACCTGGGCCGAGAGATCTGAAGCTTTCTTT. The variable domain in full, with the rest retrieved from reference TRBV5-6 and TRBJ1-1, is DAGVTQSPTHLIKTRGQQVTLRCSPKSGHDTVSWYQQALGQGPQFIFQYYEEEERQRGNFPDRFSGHQFPNYSSELNVNALLLGDSALYLCASSLVGTWAERSEAFFGQGTRLTVV.

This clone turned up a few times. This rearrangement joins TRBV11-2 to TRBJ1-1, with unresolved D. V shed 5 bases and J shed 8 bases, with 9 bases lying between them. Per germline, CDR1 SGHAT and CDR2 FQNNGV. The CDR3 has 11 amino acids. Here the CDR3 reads CASSTWSEAFF. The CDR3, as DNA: TGTGCCAGCAGCACCTGGAGCGAAGCTTTCTTT.

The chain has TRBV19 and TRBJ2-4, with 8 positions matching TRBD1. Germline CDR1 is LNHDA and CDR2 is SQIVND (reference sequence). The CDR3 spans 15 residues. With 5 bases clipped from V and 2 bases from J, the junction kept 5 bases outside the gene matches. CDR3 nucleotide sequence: TGTGCCAGTAGTCTCCGGGACAGGACCAAAAACATTCAGTACTTC. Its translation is CASSLRDRTKNIQYF.

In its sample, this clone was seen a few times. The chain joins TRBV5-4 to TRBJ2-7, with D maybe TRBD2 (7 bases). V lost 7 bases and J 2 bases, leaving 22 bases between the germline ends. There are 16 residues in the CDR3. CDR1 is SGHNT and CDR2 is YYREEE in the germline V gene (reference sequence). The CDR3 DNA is TGTGCCAGCGGGTCGAACGGGGGCGGGGGACCCTACGAGCAGTACTTC. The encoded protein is CASGSNGGGGPYEQYF.